The clone carrying this TCR beta chain was picked up a small number of times. Its specificity is unknown. The sample is drawn from a study of post-analysis software for immune sequencing data. The overall study: In terms of disease course, relapsing-remitting, secondary progressive and progressive-relapsing multiple sclerosis were included.

V was shortened by 2 bases and J by 12 bases, with 19 bases between the two germline ends. Germline CDR1 and CDR2: MNHEY and SVGEGT. The CDR3 runs 14 residues. Broader study findings: In patients, about five TRBV segments were more frequent than in controls, with TRBV5-6, TRBV5-1 and TRBV20-1 among them.

Prepared TCR beta cDNA libraries contained unique molecular identifiers. Between about 0.9 and 11 million T cells gave rise to approximately 520,000 cDNA molecules. TCRdb re-called the PCR reads through MiXCR, storing one row per CDR3 protein. The repertoire consists of hundreds of thousands of distinct CDR3 sequences, with 30% occurring once and the leading ten covering more than 0.55%. The specimen was blood. The clonotype originates from a girl between 10 and 17 years old with multiple sclerosis. The gene calls are TRBV6-2 or TRBV6-3 and TRBJ1-2; tentative D call: TRBD1 (5 bases). CDR3 in amino acids: CASSYEGLAAGDTF. The CDR3 DNA reads TGTGCCAGCAGTTACGAGGGGTTGGCGGCGGGAGACACCTTC.